The entry that follows covers one T cell receptor beta chain sequence. The target antigen is unknown. Sequencing used immunoSEQ multiplex PCR; TCRdb keeps in-frame clones, though not all of them. The sample shows about 150,000 clones, 85% to 95% of them seen only once. The sample originates from a study of graft-versus-host responses after intestinal transplantation. Whole-study context: Grafts were multivisceral, liver-intestinal, or isolated intestinal.

Study-wide results and limits: Recipient marrow harbored GvH clones, some of which surfaced first in ileum or blood.

Trimming took 4 bases from V and 2 from J, leaving 9 bases between them. Germline assignment: CDR1 MNHNS and CDR2 SASEGT. The CDR3 spans 14 residues. Source: unstimulated CD4+ T cells sorted from spleen or lymph node cells, taken before intestinal transplant. The sequence derives from a human donor who received an intestinal transplant. The chain uses TRBV6-1 and TRBJ1-3; D gene ambiguous. The CDR3 nucleotides are TGTGCCAGCAGTGGGGCTCAGGCTGGAAACACCATATATTTT. Translating gives CASSGAQAGNTIYF.